The entry below describes one T cell receptor beta chain. Its target is not known. This entry is derived from a study of T cells after posttransplantation cyclophosphamide. Sequenced by immunoSEQ multiplex PCR; TCRdb stores in-frame clones only, minus some. The sample has some 20,000 clones, 87% seen once. Germline V gene data show CDR1 as MNHEY and CDR2 as SMNVEV (reference sequence). The V gene lost 10 bases and the J gene lost 7 bases, with 11 bases spanning the gap. There are 11 residues in the CDR3. Study-wide results and limits: Recipient CMV seropositivity and CMV reactivation strongly tracked TRB clonality. Later post-transplant blood repertoires were often dominated by donor CD8+ memory clones. Blood and skin or GI T cell repertoires showed limited TRB overlap.

Busulfan-fludarabine conditioning, marrow transplant, and cyclophosphamide on days +3 and +4 were administered. The clonotype was recovered from a female patient aged 40 to 55 who received an allogeneic stem cell transplant from a related donor, was CMV-positive, and had no GVHD. Some T cells may be graft donor cells. This specimen consisted of PBMCs, obtained after allogeneic stem cell transplant with posttransplant cyclophosphamide. The chain uses TRBV27 and TRBJ2-1; D possibly corresponds to TRBD1 (5 bases). CDR3 sequence reads: CATIRGNEQFF. CDR3 nucleotides: TGTGCCACCATTAGGGGTAATGAGCAGTTCTTC.